The entry below gives a single T cell receptor (beta chain) sequence along with its context. The data stem from a study of cytomegalovirus exposure and HLA in healthy donors. The PCR was carried out with 60 Vbeta primers and 13 Jbeta primers. Produced via immunoSEQ multiplex PCR; TCRdb's table is partial and in-frame only. Across some 120,000 clones, the top ten clones capture around 7% of the sample. The CDR3 length is 17 residues. The sample was PBMCs. This sequence joins TRBV1 and TRBJ2-3; no DNA check was done on the table's D call, TRBD2. TRBV1 is deemed a pseudogene. The TCR sequence derives from a man in his forties in good health and CMV-seropositive. The chain's CDR3 is CTSSQETSGRAPDTQYF. DNA of the CDR3: TGCACCAGCAGCCAAGAAACTAGCGGGAGAGCCCCAGATACGCAGTATTTT.